This T cell receptor beta chain stems from a study of cytomegalovirus exposure and HLA in healthy donors. Looking at the study overall: In an earlier analysis, around 120 million unique TCR beta sequences were found from approximately 170 million T cells. Study-wide findings and caveats: After further analysis at a later stage, around 17,000 TCR beta sequences were associated with HLA alleles at 0.05 false discovery rate.

Germline V gene lookup returns CDR1 SGHAT and CDR2 FQNNGV. The germline V and J ends were trimmed by 5 bases and 7 bases, with 18 bases remaining between them. CDR3 length: 14 amino acids. As concerns this clone: The antigen is not known.

In the PCR, 60 Vbeta and 13 Jbeta primers were used. Profiled with immunoSEQ multiplex PCR; TCRdb holds only in-frame clones, not every one. The top ten clones hold approximately 6.5% of a sample with 120,000 to 150,000 clones, 66% of them seen once. The source of this sequence is a woman aged 55 to 70 in good health and CMV-seronegative. The chain links TRBV11-2 to TRBJ2-7, with a possible D match to TRBD2 (7 bases). Sequenced material: PBMCs. The CDR3 coding sequence is TGTGCCAGCAGCCAAGTGGGGGGAGGGGGGGAGCAGTACTTC. Translated: CASSQVGGGGEQYF.